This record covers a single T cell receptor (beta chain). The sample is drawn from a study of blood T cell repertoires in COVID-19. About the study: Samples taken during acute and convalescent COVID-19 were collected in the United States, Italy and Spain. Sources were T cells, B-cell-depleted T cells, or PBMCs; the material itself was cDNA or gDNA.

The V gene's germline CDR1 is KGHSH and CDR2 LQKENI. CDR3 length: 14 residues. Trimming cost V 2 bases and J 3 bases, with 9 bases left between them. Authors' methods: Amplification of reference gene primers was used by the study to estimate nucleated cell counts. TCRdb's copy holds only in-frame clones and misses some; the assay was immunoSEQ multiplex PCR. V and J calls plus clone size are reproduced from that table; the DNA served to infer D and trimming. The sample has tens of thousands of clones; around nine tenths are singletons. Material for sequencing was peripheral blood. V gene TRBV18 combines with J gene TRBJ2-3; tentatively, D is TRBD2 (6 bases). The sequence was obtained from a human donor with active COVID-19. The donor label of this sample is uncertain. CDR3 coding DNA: TGTGCCAGCTCACCAGGGACTGGGACAGATACGCAGTATTTT. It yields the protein CASSPGTGTDTQYF. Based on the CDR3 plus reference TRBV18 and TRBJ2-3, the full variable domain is NAGVMQNPRHLVRRRGQEARLRCSPMKGHSHVYWYRQLPEEGLKFMVYLQKENIIDESGMPKERFSAEFPKEGPSILRIQQVVRGDSAAYFCASSPGTGTDTQYFGPGTRLTVL.